This T cell receptor (beta chain) came from a study of blood T cell repertoires in COVID-19 (dated by TCRdb to about 2020). In terms of the full investigation: Collaborator samples came from the United States, Italy and Spain and covered acute and convalescent phases of COVID-19. Where available, HLA class I and class II types were taken from metadata supplied by the sample provider and were not determined by assay-based typing. A freely available public database, intended as a resource for researchers studying the immune response to SARS-CoV-2, is where the repertoires were released. The prospective study material was composed of cDNA or gDNA derived from T cells, B-cell-depleted T cells, or PBMCs. The samples were drawn from two sources: the first 160 participants of the ongoing ImmuneRACE study, and approximately 1,300 subjects contributed by 6 global collaborators. The dataset comprised deeply sampled blood TCRbeta repertoires from subjects exposed to, actively infected with, or recovered from COVID-19. Nearly every sample came with metadata listing a de-identified subject ID, COVID-19 status, age in years and sex. What the study reported, not specific to this receptor: The quantity of clinical and demographic metadata differed by source and by participant and was supplied without curation.

At the junction V is shortened by 7 bases and J by 5 bases, with 21 bases in between. From the germline V gene, CDR1 is SGHTA and CDR2 is FQGNSA. The CDR3, from cysteine to phenylalanine, totals 15 residues. The only DNA kept is the CDR3, 45 bases in frame from the first base. As for this clone: Its antigen has not been determined. No qualities accompany the bases; no much larger clone lies one base away.

The immunoSEQ Assay, a bias-controlled multiplex PCR, was used to amplify TCRbeta CDR3 regions from genomic DNA. Per the original workflow: Nucleated cell counts per sample were estimated from amplification of reference gene primers within the assay. Sequence reads were collapsed and filtered to measure the absolute abundance of every unique TCRbeta CDR3 rearrangement. For each sample, productive Simpson clonality was calculated as the square root of Simpson's diversity index across productive rearrangements. TCRdb limited this immuneACCESS table to in-frame rearrangements with V and J called. A share of clones is missing; checked studies link under half to unresolved V genes, and the rest is unexplained. Clone size and the V and J calls come from that table; the DNA yielded D and trimming. This sample comprises about 210,000 clones, approximately 86% of them detected only once. Together, the top ten hold 10% of the sample.

Enrolling through a virtual design, the prospective study's participants ranged in age from roughly 18 to 95 years and lived across roughly 24 United States geographic areas. In the prospective study, cohorts were assigned on the basis of participant-reported clinical history obtained from a screening survey and a study questionnaire. In the prospective study, mobile phlebotomists collected whole blood, serum and a nasopharyngeal or oropharyngeal swab from each participant. Prospective study participants could optionally give additional blood draws and questionnaires over an approximately two-month period. Prospective study blood samples were shipped either frozen or at room temperature before DNA extraction.

The sequence came from a man in his late teens or twenties with acute COVID-19. The specimen was PBMCs or T cells enriched from blood (not recorded which). The V and J genes are TRBV7-2 and TRBJ2-7; the D gene cannot be resolved reliably. For the CDR3, the sequence is CASTLILSPFHEQYF. The nucleotide sequence is given as TGTGCCAGCACTTTAATCTTATCCCCGTTCCACGAGCAGTACTTC.